This T cell receptor (beta chain) was retrieved from a study of blood T cell repertoires in COVID-19. About the research overall: Samples of COVID-19 (acute and convalescent) were obtained from the United States, Italy and Spain. In each case, the material was cDNA or gDNA derived from T cells, B-cell-depleted T cells, or PBMCs.

Using immunoSEQ multiplex PCR, the repertoire was profiled, and TCRdb retains in-frame clones only, with some absent. Of approximately 190,000 clones in the sample, 70% to 90% were seen once. This CDR3 is 14 amino acids long. Per the germline V gene, CDR1 is SGHDT and CDR2 is YYEEEE. Trimming removed 0 bases at V and 8 bases at J, with 11 bases between. The chain combines TRBV5-6 with TRBJ1-4; D gene ambiguous. The sample comprised peripheral blood. This TCR was recovered from a man aged 55-75 years with active or convalescent COVID-19. The CDR3 sequence: CASSLVGGGEKLFF. CDR3 nucleotides: TGTGCCAGCAGCTTGGTGGGAGGAGGAGAAAAACTGTTTTTT. The complete variable domain, with remaining parts taken from reference TRBV5-6 and TRBJ1-4, reads DAGVTQSPTHLIKTRGQQVTLRCSPKSGHDTVSWYQQALGQGPQFIFQYYEEEERQRGNFPDRFSGHQFPNYSSELNVNALLLGDSALYLCASSLVGGGEKLFFGSGTQLSVL.